The sequence of this TCR beta chain was determined in a study of blood T cell repertoires in COVID-19. Across the whole study: From T cells, B-cell-depleted T cells, or PBMCs came the material, which was cDNA or gDNA.

Per the original methods: Estimates of nucleated cell counts were drawn from the amplification of reference gene primers. The data were produced by immunoSEQ multiplex PCR, yet TCRdb's version contains in-frame clones alone and is incomplete. V, J and clone size were drawn from that table, and D and trimming were deduced from the DNA. The sample contains under 250,000 clones, over 70% of which appear only once. Material for sequencing was peripheral blood. This clonotype originated in a man aged 35 to 55 with active or convalescent COVID-19.

In DNA form, the CDR3 reads TGTGCCAGCACCCGCGGCAGGGAGGACACTGAAGCTTTCTTT. It is translated as CASTRGREDTEAFF. V gene TRBV6-5 combines with J gene TRBJ1-1, with TRBD1 as a possible D gene (5 bases). Germline-derived CDR1 and CDR2 are MNHEY and SVGAGI. The length of the CDR3 is 14 residues. V lost 7 bases to trimming and J lost 3 bases, with 15 bases between them.